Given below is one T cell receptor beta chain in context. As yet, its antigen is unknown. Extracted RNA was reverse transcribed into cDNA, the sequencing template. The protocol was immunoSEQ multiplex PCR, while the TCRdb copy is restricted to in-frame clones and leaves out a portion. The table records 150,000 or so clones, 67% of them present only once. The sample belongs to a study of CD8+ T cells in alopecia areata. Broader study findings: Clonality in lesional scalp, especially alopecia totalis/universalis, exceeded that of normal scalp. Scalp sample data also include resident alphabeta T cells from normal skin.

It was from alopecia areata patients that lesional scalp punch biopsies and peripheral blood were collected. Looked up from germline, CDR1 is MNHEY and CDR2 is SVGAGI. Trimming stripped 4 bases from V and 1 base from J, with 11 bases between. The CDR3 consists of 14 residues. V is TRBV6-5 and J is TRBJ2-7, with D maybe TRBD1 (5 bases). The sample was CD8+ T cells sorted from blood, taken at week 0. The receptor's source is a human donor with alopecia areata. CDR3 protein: CASSSVTVSYEQYF. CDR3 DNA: TGTGCCAGCAGTTCCGTGACAGTTTCCTACGAGCAGTACTTC.